These 15 T cell receptor beta chains share one sample of origin, sequenced in a study of T cell responses to AZD1222 COVID-19 vaccine. TCRdb keeps only in-frame clones here, not all; method: immunoSEQ multiplex PCR. The sample shows 150,000 to 200,000 clones, 94% of them seen only once. The sample was peripheral blood, taken on day 0 of AZD1222 vaccination. The source is an adult in good health.

The chain is built from TRBV2 and TRBJ1-6; D not certain. CDR3 length: 12 residues. Deletions cut 8 bases from V and 6 bases from J, with 8 bases between. Per the germline V gene, CDR1 is SNHLY and CDR2 is FYNNEI. Here the CDR3 reads CASLQVNSPLHF. As DNA, the CDR3 is TGTGCCAGCTTGCAGGTTAATTCACCCCTCCACTTT.

V and J are TRBV5-1 and TRBJ1-6; D remains unclear. Trimming took off 0 bases at V and 6 bases at J, with 7 bases between the two ends. The germline gives CDR1 SGHRS, CDR2 YFSETQ. This CDR3 has 14 residues. This CDR3 reads CASSLGSVNSPLHF. The CDR3 bases are TGCGCCAGCAGCTTGGGGTCAGTTAATTCACCCCTCCACTTT.

The CDR3 coding sequence is TGCGCCAGCAGCCTTTACTCGATAGCGGGACGCGTGGGCGGGGAGCTGTTTTTT. This sequence encodes CASSLYSIAGRVGGELFF. This rearrangement joins TRBV5-1 to TRBJ2-2, with 8 nucleotides matching TRBD2. V lost 4 bases to trimming and J lost 7 bases; unmatched junction nucleotides: 18. Per the germline V gene, CDR1 is SGHRS and CDR2 is YFSETQ. The CDR3 totals 18 residues.

This sequence joins TRBV27 and TRBJ2-1, with a weak D call TRBD2 (6 bases). V lost 5 bases to trimming and J lost 0 bases, with 11 bases between them. Looked up from germline, CDR1 is MNHEY and CDR2 is SMNVEV (reference sequence). The CDR3 runs 15 residues. CDR3 sequence: CASSLAGPSYNEQFF. In nucleotides, the CDR3 is TGTGCCAGCAGTCTGGCGGGACCCTCCTACAATGAGCAGTTCTTC.

The rearrangement uses TRBV24-1 and TRBJ2-1; 7 nucleotides align to TRBD2. The J segment lost 7 bases and the V segment lost 1 base, leaving 3 bases of the junction unmatched. Germline V gene lookup returns CDR1 KGHDR and CDR2 SFDVKD. The CDR3 sequence is 14 residues long. CDR3 residues: CATSDFSGGNEQFF. In DNA form, the CDR3 reads TGTGCCACCAGTGATTTTTCGGGGGGTAATGAGCAGTTCTTC.

V usage is TRBV2 and J usage is TRBJ1-1, with D unclear. Per germline, CDR1 SNHLY and CDR2 FYNNEI. CDR3 size: 14 residues. Trimming removed 6 bases from V and 3 bases from J, with 14 bases in between. The CDR3 here is CASRGELWHTEAFF. CDR3 bases: TGTGCCAGCAGGGGAGAATTGTGGCACACTGAAGCTTTCTTT.

The rearrangement joins TRBV27 to TRBJ2-7; 9 nucleotides align to TRBD1. The CDR3 is made up of 15 amino acids. The junction had 12 bases not matched to a gene; V was cut back by 6 bases and J by 6 bases. Germline-derived CDR1 and CDR2 are MNHEY and SMNVEV (reference sequence). For the CDR3, the DNA is TGTGCCAGCAGCCAAACAGGGGGCCCTGGCCGCGAGCAGTACTTC. Its protein product is CASSQTGGPGREQYF.

This chain joins TRBV5-1 and TRBJ2-1; D unclear. The CDR3 has 15 residues. Germline V gene data show CDR1 as SGHRS and CDR2 as YFSETQ. Trimming removed 1 base at V and 2 bases at J, with 10 bases between. DNA for the CDR3: TGCGCCAGCAGCTTGTCCGGAACTGCCTACAATGAGCAGTTCTTC. Translated: CASSLSGTAYNEQFF.

This clone was seen once. The chain has TRBV30 and TRBJ1-2; D unclear. Germline V CDR1 and CDR2: GTSNPN, SVGIG (reference sequence). The CDR3 runs 13 residues. Trimming removed 2 bases at V and 6 bases at J, with 13 bases between. CDR3 protein: CAWSSQTTDGYTF. CDR3 coding DNA: TGTGCCTGGAGTTCACAGACTACTGATGGCTACACCTTC.

This chain's CDR3 is CASSSDGGVCKLFF. Here the CDR3 DNA reads TGTGCCAGCAGCTCCGATGGGGGGGTTTGTAAACTGTTTTTT. The chain couples TRBV7-3 to TRBJ1-4; D is perhaps TRBD1 (5 bases). The CDR3 length is 14 residues. CDR1 and CDR2 (germline): SGHTA, FQGTGA. V lost 4 bases and J lost 11, with 17 bases in between.

The chain employs TRBV28 and TRBJ2-1, with no clear D. This CDR3 spans 14 amino acids. Deletions cut 0 bases from V and 5 bases from J, with 8 bases between. Per germline, CDR1 MDHEN and CDR2 SYDVKM. CDR3 in DNA: TGTGCCAGCAGTTTATGGGACGGGCACAATGAGCAGTTCTTC. It specifies CASSLWDGHNEQFF.

Turning to this clone: Within the sample, other DNA sequences also encode this same CDR3. This chain uses TRBV9 with TRBJ2-7; D unclear. Trimming left V 0 bases short and J 3 bases short, with 7 bases between. The length of the CDR3 is 13 residues. Germline V gives CDR1 SGDLS, CDR2 YYNGEE. CDR3 loop: CASSVGVSYEQYF. The CDR3 bases are TGTGCCAGCAGCGTAGGAGTGAGCTACGAGCAGTACTTC. The full variable domain, with the rest looked up from reference TRBV9 and TRBJ2-7, is DSGVTQTPKHLITATGQRVTLRCSPRSGDLSVYWYQQSLDQGLQFLIQYYNGEERAKGNILERFSAQQFPDLHSELNLSSLELGDSALYFCASSVGVSYEQYFGPGTRLTVT.

The V and J genes are TRBV9 and TRBJ1-2; D perhaps matches TRBD1 (5 bases). The CDR3 is 14 residues long. Germline V gene sequence: CDR1 SGDLS, CDR2 YYNGEE. The germline V and J ends were trimmed by 1 base and 2 bases, with 9 bases remaining between them. The CDR3 bases are TGTGCCAGCAGCGTAAGTTGGGGGAACTATGGCTACACCTTC. This gives the protein CASSVSWGNYGYTF.

The chain employs TRBV18 and TRBJ1-1; D ambiguous. Trimming pared 3 bases from V and 4 bases from J, leaving 12 bases between. Germline V CDR1 and CDR2: KGHSH, LQKENI. CDR3 size: 14 residues. CDR3 loop: CASSPRTDFTEAFF. The CDR3 DNA reads as TGTGCCAGCTCACCCCGGACCGATTTCACTGAAGCTTTCTTT.

The chain couples TRBV6-4 to TRBJ2-2; D possibly corresponds to TRBD1 (6 bases). This CDR3 is 14 amino acids long. Between the trimmed V and J ends, which lost 5 bases and 4 bases, there was a span of 11 bases. Per germline, CDR1 MRHNA and CDR2 SNTAGT. The CDR3 spells CASSYQGGTGELFF. For the CDR3, the DNA is TGTGCCAGCAGTTATCAAGGGGGCACCGGGGAGCTGTTTTTT.